This TCR beta chain derives from a study of identical twins. The CDR3 is 15 residues long. Germline V gives CDR1 SGHKS, CDR2 YYEKEE (reference sequence). V shed 1 base and J shed 0 bases, with 8 bases lying between them. There are a few counts of this clonotype. Its antigen remains unknown. Only healthy Caucasians were enrolled as donors. Regarding the study as a whole: Insertions were fewer in abundant cord blood beta clonotypes, whereas memory repertoires showed none of this pattern.

A universal primer site was created by template switching, with the cDNA bearing unique molecular identifiers. TCRdb reanalysed the 5' RACE reads using MiXCR and keeps one entry per CDR3 protein. The table records some 500,000 distinct CDR3 sequences, 14% of them present only once. These data were likewise used in another study, on yellow fever vaccine responses in identical twins. That source adds: The T cell response to vaccination in identical twins was reportedly partly convergent and partly personalized.

Sequencing was carried out using CD4+ T cells sorted from blood. The chain carries TRBV5-5 and TRBJ2-1, with a tentative D call TRBD2 (5 bases). The TCR sequence derives from a young woman in good health. CDR3 sequence: CASSLNGVSYNEQFF. In nucleotides, the CDR3 is TGTGCCAGCAGCTTGAACGGGGTCTCCTACAATGAGCAGTTCTTC.